The 13 T cell receptor beta chains below were found in one sample sequenced in a study of OX40 agonist ivuxolimab in advanced cancers. Only in-frame clones appear in the TCRdb table, and some are missing; sequencing was by immunoSEQ multiplex PCR. Counted here are 65,000 to 100,000 clones, around 84% occurring once; the ten biggest clones make up 6.6%. This material consisted of CD4+ or CD8+ T cells sorted from blood, taken in a trial of the OX40 agonist ivuxolimab. Receptors originate from an adult with an advanced solid tumor such as melanoma, head and neck, liver or kidney cancer.

The chain has TRBV27 and TRBJ2-7; TRBD1 matches 7 bases. Germline values: CDR1 MNHEY, CDR2 SMNVEV (reference sequence). The J segment lost 3 bases and the V segment lost 5 bases, leaving 4 bases of the junction unmatched. The CDR3 runs 13 residues. The CDR3 sequence is CASSRGQYYEQYF. The CDR3 DNA reads TGTGCCAGCAGTAGGGGACAGTACTACGAGCAGTACTTC.

The chain joins TRBV6-1 to TRBJ2-3; TRBD2 agrees at 10 bases. The CDR3 is 17 residues long. Germline CDR1 MNHNS, CDR2 SASEGT. V lost 3 bases to trimming and J lost 1 base; unmatched junction nucleotides: 7. CDR3 sequence (DNA): TGTGCCAGCAGTGAGGCTAGCGGGGGCCTTGGCACAGATACGCAGTATTTT. This gives the protein CASSEASGGLGTDTQYF.

In its sample, this clone was seen once. The chain employs TRBV6-1 and TRBJ2-3; 9 nucleotides align to TRBD2. This CDR3 region has 17 residues. Losses at the gene ends were 0 bases for V and 3 bases for J; bases not matched to a gene: 7. Germline lookup yields CDR1 MNHNS and CDR2 SASEGT. The CDR3 sequence: CASSEAPGLALTDTQYF. CDR3 sequence (DNA): TGTGCCAGCAGTGAAGCGCCGGGACTAGCTCTGACAGATACGCAGTATTTT.

This rearrangement joins TRBV7-2 to TRBJ2-5, with 8 positions matching TRBD1. With V trimmed by 4 bases and J by 6 bases, 13 bases remained unmatched. There are 16 residues in the CDR3. Germline-derived CDR1 and CDR2 are SGHTA and FQGNSA. CDR3 residues: CASSSKDREWEKTQYF. The CDR3 bases are TGTGCCAGCAGCTCAAAGGACAGGGAATGGGAGAAGACCCAGTACTTC.

The rearrangement joins TRBV14 to TRBJ2-7; D remains unclear. Trimming took 0 bases from V and 3 from J, leaving 12 bases between them. CDR3 size: 15 residues. Germline V gene lookup returns CDR1 SGHDN and CDR2 FVKESK. The CDR3 DNA reads TGTGCCAGCAGCCAAGAGGGCCTCCCCGTCTACGAGCAGTACTTC. It translates to CASSQEGLPVYEQYF.

V and J are TRBV27 and TRBJ2-7; D possibly corresponds to TRBD1 (6 bases). This CDR3 is built from 14 residues. The V end lost 5 bases, the J end lost 3 bases, and 14 bases lay between the germline ends. CDR1 MNHEY and CDR2 SMNVEV come from the germline V gene (reference sequence). Written as DNA, the CDR3 is TGTGCCAGCAGTCCGACGGTACAGGGCTACGAGCAGTACGTC. Its protein is CASSPTVQGYEQYV.

This chain uses TRBV6-5 with TRBJ1-1; D is unclear. Germline V CDR1 and CDR2: MNHEY, SVGAGI. The CDR3 covers 12 residues. Trimming removed 0 bases from V and 11 bases from J, with 10 bases in between. Here the CDR3 DNA reads TGTGCCAGCAGTTACTCGTCGGGTTGGGCTTTCTTT. The encoded protein is CASSYSSGWAFF.

This clone occurred once. This rearrangement joins TRBV7-8 to TRBJ1-5; D remains unclear. The CDR3 contains 14 residues. The V end was cut by 1 base, the J end by 1 base, with 5 bases between. The germline gives CDR1 SGHVS, CDR2 FQNEAQ. CDR3 coding DNA: TGTGCCAGCAGCTTAGGGAAAAGCAATCAGCCCCAGCATTTT. Translating it yields CASSLGKSNQPQHF.

V is TRBV28 and J is TRBJ2-1; the match to TRBD2 covers 10 bases. CDR1 is MDHEN and CDR2 is SYDVKM in the germline V gene. The CDR3 consists of 15 residues. The trim removed 2 bases at V and 6 bases at J, leaving 4 bases unmatched. The CDR3 nucleotides are TGTGCCAGCAGTTTAACTAGCGGGGCCCCCAATGAGCAGTTCTTC. Encoded protein: CASSLTSGAPNEQFF.

The chain joins TRBV10-1 to TRBJ1-1, with TRBD1 matching 8 bases. Losses at the gene ends were 5 bases for V and 2 bases for J; bases not matched to a gene: 4. Germline CDR1 WNHNN, CDR2 SYGVQD (reference sequence). This CDR3 contains 14 residues. The CDR3 nucleotides read TGCGCCAGCAGTCCGGACAGGGCCAACACTGAAGCTTTCTTT. It codes for CASSPDRANTEAFF.

The chain carries TRBV7-8 and TRBJ1-5; no definite D call. CDR3 length: 20 residues. Germline V gene data show CDR1 as SGHVS and CDR2 as FQNEAQ. With 0 bases removed from V and 2 bases from J, the gap between germline ends came to 23 bases. The CDR3 bases are TGTGCCAGCAGCTTAGCGAACCTCAGAAGGACTGGGATTGGCAATCAGCCCCAGCATTTT. Protein: CASSLANLRRTGIGNQPQHF.

The J gene is TRBJ2-7, the V gene TRBV6-1; D unclear. Germline V CDR1 and CDR2: MNHNS, SASEGT. Trimming cost V 3 bases and J 3 bases, with 9 bases left between them. The CDR3 has 13 residues. CDR3 DNA: TGTGCCAGCAGTGAGACCCATTTCTACGAGCAGTACTTC. Its translation is CASSETHFYEQYF.

This chain connects TRBV2 to TRBJ1-1, with D uncertain. Germline values: CDR1 SNHLY, CDR2 FYNNEI. The CDR3 extends over 12 amino acids. Trimming pared 5 bases from V and 6 bases from J, leaving 10 bases between. The chain's CDR3 is CASSSESAEAFF. CDR3 nucleotides: TGTGCCAGCAGTTCGGAGAGCGCTGAAGCTTTCTTT.